This entry is about one T cell receptor beta chain. Germline V lookup: CDR1 LGHDT, CDR2 YNNKEL (reference sequence). The CDR3 totals 15 residues. Trimming took 3 bases from V and 2 from J, leaving 11 bases between them. The source of the sample is a study of blood T cell repertoires in COVID-19. On the study more broadly: The study drew acute and convalescent COVID-19 samples from the United States, Italy and Spain.

How the authors handled the data: Estimated nucleated cell counts came from reference gene primer amplification. Clones were sequenced by immunoSEQ multiplex PCR, and TCRdb holds only the in-frame ones, with some missing. V and J calls and clone size are as listed in that table; D and trimming were resolved from the DNA. The table records approximately 82,000 clones, about 81% of them present only once. The source material was peripheral blood. This receptor was identified in a human donor in a cohort sampled during active COVID-19. The chain employs TRBV3-1 (or the pseudogene TRBV3-2) and TRBJ2-1; D might be TRBD1 (6 bases). As DNA, the CDR3 is TGTGCCAGCAGCCAGCTGGACAGTCCCTACAATGAGCAGTTCTTC. It is translated as CASSQLDSPYNEQFF.